This TCR beta chain is from a study of T cells expressing NK-cell markers. In the study overall: It was sorted CD3+CD56-NKG2C+, CD3+CD56+NKG2C- and CD3+CD56+NKG2C+ T cells that provided the TCR beta repertoires. HCMV seropositivity characterized most of the eight sequenced donors, and seronegativity one.

For this clonotype: Its antigen is as yet unknown.

Broader study findings: There were a handful of donors in whom these clonotypes also led the CD3+CD56-NKG2C+ fraction.

CDR3 length equals 14 residues. CDR1 is MNHEY and CDR2 is SMNVEV in the germline V gene (reference sequence). TCRdb re-called the 5' RACE reads and shows each CDR3 protein once, DNA omitted. Its table lists 150,000 to 180,000 distinct CDR3 sequences. The chain links TRBV27 to TRBJ2-1; there is no DNA to check the TCRdb D call of TRBD1. Sequencing was done on a sample of blood T cells: a sorted CD56 or NKG2C T cell subset, CD4+ or CD8+ T cells, or bulk PBMC T cells (not recorded which). The sequence was obtained from a woman aged 45-59 years in good health. CDR3 protein: CASSGTQKPDEQFF.